Listed below are T cell receptor beta chains from one sample, sequenced in a study of breast tumors, draining lymph nodes, adjacent tissues. One entry per CDR3 protein results from TCRdb running MiXCR on the multiplex PCR reads. The sample consists of 83,000 or so distinct CDR3 sequences, about 21% of them appearing once. The sequenced sample was axillary lymph node tissue. The receptors shown here come from a female donor with breast cancer. Some clones in this sample may be carry-over from other donors' samples. The CDR3 runs from the conserved cysteine through the conserved F or W. The D gene is left open where the match is weak. Clone size is stated in some rows and not others, as once, few, many or a class when expanded.

clone_size | j_call | d_call | v_call | cdr3_nt | cdr3_aa
many | TRBJ1-5 | - | TRBV6-1 | TGTGCCAGCCAAAACGCATTACATCAGCCCCAGCATTTT | CASQNALHQPQHF
many | TRBJ1-2 | - | TRBV5-4 | TGTGCCAGCAGCTTCCCCGGGAGACAGGGCTACACCTTC | CASSFPGRQGYTF
- | TRBJ1-5 | - | TRBV2 | TGTGCCAGCAGTTTCCAGGGTAGGGACACGCAGCATTTT | CASSFQGRDTQHF
many | TRBJ2-7 | TRBD2 | TRBV28 | TGTGCCAGCGGGGGGGCCTACGAGCAGTACTTC | CASGGAYEQYF
few | TRBJ1-5 | TRBD1 | TRBV6-1 | TGTGCCAGCACCCCTGGGACAGGGGCCAATCGGCCCCAGCATTTT | CASTPGTGANRPQHF
many | TRBJ2-1 | - | TRBV12-3/TRBV12-4 | TGTGCCAGCAGCCGCGGAGGGCCCTCCTACAATGAGCAGTTCTTC | CASSRGGPSYNEQFF
many | TRBJ2-7 | - | TRBV7-2 | TGTGCCAGCAGCCCCTCGTTTGGCGGGAAAAGGGAGCAGTACTTC | CASSPSFGGKREQYF
many | TRBJ2-3 | TRBD2 | TRBV20-1 | TGCAGTGCTCCCGGGCCTCTAGCGGAAAATACGCAGTATTTT | CSAPGPLAENTQYF
many | TRBJ2-3 | TRBD2 | TRBV10-3 | TGTGCCATCAGCAAAACTAGCGGGAGGGCAGATACGCAGTATTTT | CAISKTSGRADTQYF
- | TRBJ2-5 | - | TRBV7-2 | TGTGCCTGCAGCTTAGAAGGAGCTACTCAAGAGACCCAGTACTTC | CACSLEGATQETQYF
many | TRBJ2-2 | - | TRBV6-1 | TGTGCCAGTACTACCGGCAGTACCGGGGAGCTGTTTTTT | CASTTGSTGELFF
many | TRBJ1-3 | - | TRBV29-1 | TGCAGCGGTCAGGGACCGAGAGGAAACACCATATATTTT | CSGQGPRGNTIYF
many | TRBJ2-1 | TRBD2 | TRBV14 | TGTGCCAGCAGCCAAGCCCCCGGGACTAGCGGATCCTCCTACAATGAGCAGTTCTTC | CASSQAPGTSGSSYNEQFF
many | TRBJ2-2 | - | TRBV7-8 | TGTGCCAGCAGCTTTAGCCGCGAAAGACCCCTGTTTTTT | CASSFSRERPLFF
many | TRBJ1-3 | - | TRBV7-9 | TGTGCCAGCAGCAACAGGGTCTCTGGAAACACCATATATTTT | CASSNRVSGNTIYF
few | TRBJ2-7 | - | TRBV3-1 | TGTGCCAGCAGCCCCTGGGGGACAAGGGGAGTTTACGAGCAGTACTTC | CASSPWGTRGVYEQYF
many | TRBJ1-2 | - | TRBV20-1 | TGCAGTGCTAGGGCGGGATATGGCTACACCTTC | CSARAGYGYTF
- | TRBJ2-5 | - | TRBV3-2 | TGTGCCAGCAGCCAAGATGCTAGCGGGAGTAGGGATTTGGGAGAGACCCAGTACTTC | CASSQDASGSRDLGETQYF
- | TRBJ2-7 | - | TRBV2 | TGTGCCAGCAGTGAAGCCTACCCGATCTCCTACGAGCAGTACTTC | CASSEAYPISYEQYF
few | TRBJ2-2 | - | TRBV30 | TGTGCCTGTATAGGTATGGGGCGGGAGCTGTTTTTT | CACIGMGRELFF
many | TRBJ2-1 | - | TRBV9 | TGTGCCAGCAGCGTAGGGGGGACCTACAATGAGCAGTTCTTC | CASSVGGTYNEQFF
few | TRBJ2-1 | TRBD2 | TRBV5-1 | TGCGCCAGCAAGTCATCTACCAGCGGCGGGGGTACTTACAATGAGCAGTTCTTC | CASKSSTSGGGTYNEQFF
many | TRBJ1-2 | - | TRBV29-1 | TGCAGCGACCAGGGACCATATGGGGGCTACACCTTC | CSDQGPYGGYTF
few | TRBJ2-2 | TRBD2 | TRBV28 | TGTGCCAGCACCGGACTAGTTTTAGGCGGGGAGCTGTTTTTT | CASTGLVLGGELFF
many | TRBJ2-3 | - | TRBV29-1 | TGCAGCGTTGAAGGGACCTTAGGATTCCCCGGGGCACCCACAGATACGCAGTATTTT | CSVEGTLGFPGAPTDTQYF
many | TRBJ2-3 | TRBD2 | TRBV19 | TGTGCCAGTAGTACTTTATTCTATAGGATCAAGCGGGAAGATACGCAGTATTTT | CASSTLFYRIKREDTQYF
many | TRBJ2-7 | TRBD2 | TRBV6-6 | TGTGCCAGCAGCGGACTAGCGGGAGTTCCAGGCGCCGGGCAGTACTTC | CASSGLAGVPGAGQYF
few | TRBJ1-2 | - | TRBV6-6 | TGTGCCAGCAGTTACCTTACCGGGACGGCCAACTATGGCTACACCTTC | CASSYLTGTANYGYTF
many | TRBJ1-3 | - | TRBV12-3/TRBV12-4 | TGTGCCAGCCACCCTTCACGGGCCAGCTCTGGAAACACCATATATTTT | CASHPSRASSGNTIYF
many | TRBJ2-1 | - | TRBV2 | TGTGCCAGCAGTGAAAGGGAACTAGCAGGCAATGAGCAGTTCTTC | CASSERELAGNEQFF